Listed below are T cell receptor beta chains from one sample, sequenced in a study of T-cell memory formation after mild COVID-19. TCRdb processed the 5' RACE reads anew with MiXCR; each CDR3 protein has one entry. The data contain almost 350,000 distinct CDR3 sequences, about 20% of them seen just once; the ten biggest clones take up over 20%. The sample was PBMCs or a T cell subset sorted from them (not recorded which). The receptor source for this set is a man between 18 and 29 years old who had mild COVID-19 (a few samples of this study predate the infection). Cell type and time point are not known. Each CDR3 is given with its conserved first and last residue. D genes are given only for firm matches. A clone size is listed for some rows: how often the clone was seen (once, few, many), or a class if it is expanded.

v_call,clone_size,d_call,j_call,cdr3_nt,cdr3_aa
TRBV5-1,many,TRBD1,TRBJ2-2,TGCGCCAGCAGCATGGACAGGGGCACCGGGGAGCTGTTTTTT,CASSMDRGTGELFF
TRBV3-1,-,-,TRBJ2-1,TGTGCCAGCAGCCAAGTCGCGGGGGCGGAGTTCTTC,CASSQVAGAEFF
TRBV28,-,-,TRBJ2-4,TGTGCCAGCAGTTCCCTTGGGGGACCCAAAAACATTCAGTACTTC,CASSSLGGPKNIQYF
TRBV20-1,-,TRBD1,TRBJ1-6,TGCAGTGCAGACAGGGAGGGTTCACCCCTCCACTTT,CSADREGSPLHF
TRBV2,-,TRBD2,TRBJ2-1,TGTGCCAGCAGTACGGGGGGGGACCAGTTCTTC,CASSTGGDQFF
TRBV5-1,many,-,TRBJ2-2,TGCGCCAGCAGCCTAAGAACAGACACCGGGGAGCTGTTTTTT,CASSLRTDTGELFF
TRBV20-1,few,-,TRBJ1-1,TGCAGTGCTACGGGATGGGAGAGCACTGAAGCTTTCTTT,CSATGWESTEAFF
TRBV6-2/TRBV6-3,-,TRBD2,TRBJ2-1,TGTGCCAGCGCCCTAGCCGGGACTAGCGATTTCGATGAGCAGTTCTTC,CASALAGTSDFDEQFF
TRBV20-1,-,TRBD1,TRBJ2-3,TGCAGTCCACATCAGGGGGCTAGGTCCACAGATACGCAGTATTTT,CSPHQGARSTDTQYF
TRBV7-9,-,-,TRBJ2-1,TGTGCCAGCAGCTCCCCTTGGTCCGGTAATCCGAGGGATGAGCAGTTCTTC,CASSSPWSGNPRDEQFF
TRBV28,few,TRBD1,TRBJ2-3,TGTGCCAGCAGTTTGCCTCCAGGGGGCCATACGCAGTATTTT,CASSLPPGGHTQYF
TRBV5-1,-,TRBD2,TRBJ2-5,TGCGCCAGCGCCCCGGGACTAGCGGAAGAGACCCAGTACTTC,CASAPGLAEETQYF
TRBV29-1,once,TRBD1,TRBJ2-3,TGCAGCGTTGAGGGGACAGGGGGCGCAGATACGCAGTATTTT,CSVEGTGGADTQYF
TRBV9,few,TRBD2,TRBJ2-5,TGTGCCAGCAGCGGTGGGAGGGGTGAGACCCAGTACTTC,CASSGGRGETQYF
TRBV9,few,-,TRBJ2-1,TGTGCCAGCAGCGTAGTGGTAGGGCCCACGAGCTCCTACAATGAGCAGTTCTTC,CASSVVVGPTSSYNEQFF
TRBV5-1,few,-,TRBJ2-3,-,CASSFGPGSTDTQYF
TRBV7-9,few,-,TRBJ1-1,TGTGCCAGCAGCAACACCGTAAACACTGAAGCTTTCTTT,CASSNTVNTEAFF
TRBV5-1,many,-,TRBJ2-2,TGCGCCAGCAGCTCCACTTTGACCGGGGAGCTGTTTTTT,CASSSTLTGELFF
TRBV4-3,-,TRBD2,TRBJ2-2,TGCGCCAGCAGCCGCGCAGCGGGGGACACCGGGGAGCTGTTTTTT,CASSRAAGDTGELFF
TRBV11-2,few,TRBD2,TRBJ2-3,TGTGCCAGCAGCTTAGATGGCTTCGGGCTAGCGGGAGAAAGCACAGATACGCAGTATTTT,CASSLDGFGLAGESTDTQYF
TRBV19,few,-,TRBJ1-5,TGTGCCAGTAGTATCAGAAACGTCGGGGTGATCAATCAGCCCCAGCATTTT,CASSIRNVGVINQPQHF
TRBV5-6,-,-,TRBJ1-4,TGTGCCAGCAGCTTGGCGGTGGCCGGGGGTGAAAAACTGTTTTTT,CASSLAVAGGEKLFF
TRBV20-1,-,-,TRBJ1-1,TGCAGTGCTGAGGGACGGTTGAACACTGAAGCTTTCTTT,CSAEGRLNTEAFF
TRBV5-1,-,TRBD1,TRBJ2-2,TGCGCCAGCAGCTTGGAACAGGGGGCAACCGGGGAGCTGTTTTTT,CASSLEQGATGELFF
TRBV4-3,-,-,TRBJ2-5,TGCGCCAGCAGCCAAGATACGCGGGACACCCAAGAGACCCAGTACTTC,CASSQDTRDTQETQYF
TRBV5-1,-,-,TRBJ1-6,TGCGCCAGCAGCGGGGCGGAGGATTCACCCCTCCACTTT,CASSGAEDSPLHF